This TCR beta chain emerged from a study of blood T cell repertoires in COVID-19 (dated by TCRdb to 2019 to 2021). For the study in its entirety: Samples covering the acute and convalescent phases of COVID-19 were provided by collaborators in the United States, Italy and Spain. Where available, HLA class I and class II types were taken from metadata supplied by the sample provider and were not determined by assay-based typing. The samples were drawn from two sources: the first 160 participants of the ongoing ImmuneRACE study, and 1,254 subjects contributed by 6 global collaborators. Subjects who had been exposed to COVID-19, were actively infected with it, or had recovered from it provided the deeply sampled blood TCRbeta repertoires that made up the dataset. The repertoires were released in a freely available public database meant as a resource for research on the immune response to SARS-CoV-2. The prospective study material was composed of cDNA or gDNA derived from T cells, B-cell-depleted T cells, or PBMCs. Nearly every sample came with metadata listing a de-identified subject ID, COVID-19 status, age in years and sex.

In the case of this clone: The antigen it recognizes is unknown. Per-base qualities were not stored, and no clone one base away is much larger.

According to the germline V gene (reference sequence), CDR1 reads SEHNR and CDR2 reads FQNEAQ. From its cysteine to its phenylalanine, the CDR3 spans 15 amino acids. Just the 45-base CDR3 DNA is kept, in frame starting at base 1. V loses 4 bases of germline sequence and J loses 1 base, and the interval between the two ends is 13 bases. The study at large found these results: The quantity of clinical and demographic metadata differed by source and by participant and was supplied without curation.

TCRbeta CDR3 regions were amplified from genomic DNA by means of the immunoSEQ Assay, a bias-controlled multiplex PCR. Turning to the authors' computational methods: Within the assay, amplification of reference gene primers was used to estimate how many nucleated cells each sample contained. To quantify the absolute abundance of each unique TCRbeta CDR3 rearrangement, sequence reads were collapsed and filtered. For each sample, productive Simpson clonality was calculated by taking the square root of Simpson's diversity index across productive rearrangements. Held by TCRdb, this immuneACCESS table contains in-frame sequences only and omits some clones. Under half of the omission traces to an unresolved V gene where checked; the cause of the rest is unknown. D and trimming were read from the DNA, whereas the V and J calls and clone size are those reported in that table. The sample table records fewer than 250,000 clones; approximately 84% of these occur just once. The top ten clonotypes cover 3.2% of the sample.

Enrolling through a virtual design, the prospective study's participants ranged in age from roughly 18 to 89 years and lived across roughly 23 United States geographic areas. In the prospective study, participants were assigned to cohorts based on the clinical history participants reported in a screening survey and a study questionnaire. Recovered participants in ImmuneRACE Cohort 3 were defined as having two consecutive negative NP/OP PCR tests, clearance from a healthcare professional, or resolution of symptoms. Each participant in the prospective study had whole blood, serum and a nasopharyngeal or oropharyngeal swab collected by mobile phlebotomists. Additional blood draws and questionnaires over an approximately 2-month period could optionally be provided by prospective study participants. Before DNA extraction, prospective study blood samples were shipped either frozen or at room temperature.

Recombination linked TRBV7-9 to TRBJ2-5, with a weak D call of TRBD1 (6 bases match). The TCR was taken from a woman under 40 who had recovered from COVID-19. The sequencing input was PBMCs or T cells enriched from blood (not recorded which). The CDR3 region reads CASSSSGTTQETQYF. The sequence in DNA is TGTGCCAGCAGCTCCTCCGGGACAACCCAAGAGACCCAGTACTTC.